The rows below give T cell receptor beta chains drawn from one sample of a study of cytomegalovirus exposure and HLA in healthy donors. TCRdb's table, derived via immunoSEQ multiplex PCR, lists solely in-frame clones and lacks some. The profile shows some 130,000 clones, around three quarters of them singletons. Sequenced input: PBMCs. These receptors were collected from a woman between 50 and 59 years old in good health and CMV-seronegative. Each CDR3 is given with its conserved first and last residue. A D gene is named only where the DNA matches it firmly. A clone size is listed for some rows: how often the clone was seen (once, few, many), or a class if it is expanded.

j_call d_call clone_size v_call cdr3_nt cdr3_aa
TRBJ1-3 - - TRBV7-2 TGTGCCAGCAGCACCAGACAGGCTGACACCATATATTTT CASSTRQADTIYF
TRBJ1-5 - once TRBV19 TGTGCCAGTAGTATCGGGGGTGGACGGACGGGGCCCCAGCATTTT CASSIGGGRTGPQHF
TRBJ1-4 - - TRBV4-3 TGCGCCAGCAGCCAAGATGGGGGCCGAACTAATGAAAAACTGTTTTTT CASSQDGGRTNEKLFF
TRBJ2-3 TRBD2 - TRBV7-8 TGTGCCAGCAGCTTAGTCGTTGTAGCGGGAGGACTCACAGATACGCAGTATTTT CASSLVVVAGGLTDTQYF
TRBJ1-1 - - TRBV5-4 TGTGCCAGCAGCTTATCAGGGTTCGCTGAAGCTTTCTTT CASSLSGFAEAFF
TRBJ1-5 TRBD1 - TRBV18 TGTGCCAGCTCACCCGACAGGGGTCAGCCCCAGCATTTT CASSPDRGQPQHF
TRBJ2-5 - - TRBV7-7 TGTGCTAGCAGCTTTGCCCCGGGACACGAAGAGACCCAGTACTTC CASSFAPGHEETQYF
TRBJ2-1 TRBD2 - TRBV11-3 TGTGCCAGCTACAGCCCGGGACTAGCGGGGGAGCCCAACAATGAGCAGTTCTTC CASYSPGLAGEPNNEQFF
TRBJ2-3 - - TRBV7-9 TGTGCCAGCAGCCATGGACTACCTAGCACAGATACGCAGTATTTT CASSHGLPSTDTQYF
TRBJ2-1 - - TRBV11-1 TGTGCCAGCAGCTTACCAGGGCGCAATGAGCAGTTCTTC CASSLPGRNEQFF
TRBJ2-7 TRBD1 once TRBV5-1 TGCGCCAGCAGCTTAGGGGACAGGGGAGGCGAGCAGTACTTC CASSLGDRGGEQYF
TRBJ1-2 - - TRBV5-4 TGTGCCAGCAGCTTGCAAGGGGCCTCCGTGAGCGGCTACACCTTC CASSLQGASVSGYTF
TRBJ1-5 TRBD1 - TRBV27 TGTGCCAGCAGTTTATCCGGTTTAGGGACAGCGACGTTACCCCAGCATTTT CASSLSGLGTATLPQHF
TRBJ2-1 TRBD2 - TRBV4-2 TGTGCCAGCAGGCCGGGACTAGCAGGAAATGAGCAGTTCTTC CASRPGLAGNEQFF
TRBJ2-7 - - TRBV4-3 TGCGCCAGCAGCCCCGCCAGGTTTTCTACCTACGAGCAGTACTTC CASSPARFSTYEQYF
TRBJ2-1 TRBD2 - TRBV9 TGTGCCAGCAGCCACGGCTCGTCCGGGACTATCAACTCCTACAATGAGCAGTTCTTC CASSHGSSGTINSYNEQFF
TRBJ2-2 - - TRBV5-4 TGTGCCAGCAGTACTGGGACTTCCGCCGGGGAGCTGTTTTTT CASSTGTSAGELFF
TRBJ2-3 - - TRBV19 TGTGCCAGAGTAAAGGCCCCCTGGACAGACACGAGCACAGATACGCAGTATTTT CARVKAPWTDTSTDTQYF
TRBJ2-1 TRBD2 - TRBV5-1 TGCGCCAGCAGCTGGAGCGGGAGGGCTGGCAATGAGCAGTTCTTC CASSWSGRAGNEQFF
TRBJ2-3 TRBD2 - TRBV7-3 TGTGCCAGCAGTCCGAGCGGGGGAGCCCGGGATACGCAGTATTTT CASSPSGGARDTQYF
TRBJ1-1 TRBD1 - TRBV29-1 TGCAGCGTTGCCAATACACTAGGACAGGGTGGCACTGAAGCTTTCTTT CSVANTLGQGGTEAFF
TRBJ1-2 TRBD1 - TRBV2 TGTGCCAGCAGAGAGACAGGGTCCAACTATGGCTACACCTTC CASRETGSNYGYTF
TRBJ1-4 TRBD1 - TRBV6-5 TGTGCCAGCAGTTTCCGACAGGGGGCCGGTGAAAAACTGTTTTTT CASSFRQGAGEKLFF
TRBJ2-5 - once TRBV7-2 TGTGCCAGCAGCTTAGCGGCCAGTAGCGGACAAGAGACCCAGTACTTC CASSLAASSGQETQYF
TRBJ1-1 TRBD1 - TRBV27 TGTGCCAGCAGTTTCCAACTACCGGGACAGGGGACTTTCTTT CASSFQLPGQGTFF
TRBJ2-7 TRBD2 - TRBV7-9 TGTGCCAGCAGCTCCGGGACTAGCGGGAGAGATCCCTACGAGCAGTACTTC CASSSGTSGRDPYEQYF
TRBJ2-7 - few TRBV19 TGTGCCAGTAGTATGGGCAGTTCCTACGAGCAGTACTTC CASSMGSSYEQYF
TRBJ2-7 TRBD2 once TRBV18 TGTGCCAGCTCACCACGGGGACTAGCGGGAGGTCTCTACGAGCAGTACTTC CASSPRGLAGGLYEQYF
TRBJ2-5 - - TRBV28 TGTGCCAGCAGTCAAGCAGGGGCCCAAGAGACCCAGTACTTC CASSQAGAQETQYF
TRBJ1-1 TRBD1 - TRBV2 TGTGCCAGCAGCACCAGGGGGCTTGGGACTGAAGCTTTCTTT CASSTRGLGTEAFF
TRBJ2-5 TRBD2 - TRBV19 TGTGCCACTTCCACTAGCGGCCAAGAGACCCAGTACTTC CATSTSGQETQYF
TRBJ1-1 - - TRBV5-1 TGCGCCAGCAGCTTGAGGGGATCAGGGGTAGCTGAAGCTTTCTTT CASSLRGSGVAEAFF
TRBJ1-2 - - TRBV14 TGTGCCAGCAGCTCGTTCGGAGGGTCTAACTATGGCTACACCTTC CASSSFGGSNYGYTF
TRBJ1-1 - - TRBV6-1 TGTGCCAGCAGCGCCAGGGACACTGAAGCTTTCTTT CASSARDTEAFF
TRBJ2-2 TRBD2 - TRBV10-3 TGTGCCATCAGACTAGCGGGAGGGGCCGGGGAGCTGTTTTTT CAIRLAGGAGELFF
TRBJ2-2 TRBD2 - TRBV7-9 TGTGCCAGCAGCCAGAAGAGACTAGCGGGAGATAACACCGGGGAGCTGTTTTTT CASSQKRLAGDNTGELFF
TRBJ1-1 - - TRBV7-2 TGTGCCAGCAGCTTGGGGCGTTTAAGCACTGAAGCTTTCTTT CASSLGRLSTEAFF
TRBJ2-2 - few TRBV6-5 TGTGCCAGCAGACCTCCCCGGGGGAACACCGGGGAGCTGTTTTTT CASRPPRGNTGELFF
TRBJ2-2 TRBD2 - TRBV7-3 TGTGCCAGCAGCCCCCTCCGGTGGGCGGGAGCCGGGGAGCTGTTTTTT CASSPLRWAGAGELFF
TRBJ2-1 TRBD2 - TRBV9 TGTGCCAGCAGCGTAAGGACTAGCTCCTACAATGAGCAGTTCTTC CASSVRTSSYNEQFF
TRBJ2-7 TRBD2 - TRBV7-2 TGTGCCAGCAGCTTGGGACTAGCGGGAGGAGGTCAGTACTTC CASSLGLAGGGQYF
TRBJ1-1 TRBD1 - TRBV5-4 TGTGCCAGCAGCTTGGCCCCGACAGGGGGCGACACTGAAGCTTTCTTT CASSLAPTGGDTEAFF